Reported below is one T cell receptor (beta chain). The sample comes from a study of shared clonotypes between healthy human individuals. Replicate PCRs from sorted subsets contained around 200 ng DNA, which is around 29,000 T cell genomes. Generated by immunoSEQ multiplex PCR, the TCRdb table keeps only in-frame clones and is missing some. The sample has about 2.4 million clones, just over 90% seen once. CDR1 and CDR2 from the germline V gene are SGHRS and YFSETQ. This CDR3 has 15 amino acids. V lost 4 bases and J lost 4; bases outside the gene matches: 7. This clonotype was obtained from a man aged 18 to 30 in good health. Sequenced input: naive CD4+ T cells sorted from blood. The subset is: CD45RA+ positively selected. The chain carries TRBV5-1 and TRBJ2-1; 8 bases agree with TRBD2. The CDR3 nucleotides read TGCGCCAGCAGCGGAACCGGGACTAGTTACAATGAGCAGTTCTTC. Translation: CASSGTGTSYNEQFF.